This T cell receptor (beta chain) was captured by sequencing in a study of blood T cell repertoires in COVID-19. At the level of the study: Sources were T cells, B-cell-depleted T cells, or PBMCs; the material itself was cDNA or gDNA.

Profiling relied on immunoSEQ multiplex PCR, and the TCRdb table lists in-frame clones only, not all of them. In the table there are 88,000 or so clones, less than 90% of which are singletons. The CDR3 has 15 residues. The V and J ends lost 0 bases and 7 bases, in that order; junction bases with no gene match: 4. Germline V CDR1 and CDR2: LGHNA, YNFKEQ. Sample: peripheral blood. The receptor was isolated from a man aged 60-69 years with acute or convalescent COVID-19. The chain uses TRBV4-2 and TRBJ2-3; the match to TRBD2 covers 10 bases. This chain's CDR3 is CASSQEGTSVNTQYF. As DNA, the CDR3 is TGTGCCAGCAGCCAAGAAGGGACTAGCGTTAATACGCAGTATTTT.